The 32 T cell receptor beta chains below come from one sample, sequenced in a study of cytomegalovirus exposure and HLA in healthy donors. The PCR contained 60 Vbeta and 13 Jbeta primers. Generated by immunoSEQ multiplex PCR, the TCRdb table keeps only in-frame clones and is missing some. The sample has around 50,000 clones; the top ten hold approximately 7%. Sample: PBMCs. The receptors shown here come from a woman between 40 and 55 years old in good health and CMV-seronegative.

The chain combines TRBV6-1 with TRBJ2-5; possibly TRBD1 for D (6 bases). V shed 4 bases and J shed 2 bases, with 11 bases lying between them. CDR1 is MNHNS and CDR2 is SASEGT in the germline V gene. The CDR3 runs 14 residues. The DNA for the CDR3 is TGTGCCAGCAGTGGTACAGGGTGGCAAGAGACCCAGTACTTC. Protein: CASSGTGWQETQYF.

This chain connects TRBV5-1 to TRBJ1-2; no reliable D call. Germline-derived CDR1 and CDR2 are SGHRS and YFSETQ. There are 15 residues in the CDR3. Trimming took off 0 bases at V and 0 bases at J, with 9 bases between the two ends. The chain's CDR3 is CASSLAWTTNYGYTF. In nucleotides, the CDR3 is TGCGCCAGCAGCTTGGCCTGGACTACTAACTATGGCTACACCTTC.

This chain links TRBV30 with TRBJ1-5, with TRBD1 as a possible D gene (5 bases). Germline CDR1 and CDR2: GTSNPN and SVGIG (reference sequence). The germline V and J ends were trimmed by 5 bases and 4 bases, with 12 bases remaining between them. The CDR3 loop spans 13 amino acids. The DNA for the CDR3 is TGTGCCTGGGGTCGACAGAGTAATCAGCCCCAGCATTTT. Its translation: CAWGRQSNQPQHF. Filled out from reference TRBV30 and TRBJ1-5, the complete variable domain reads SQTIHQWPATLVQPVGSPLSLECTVEGTSNPNLYWYRQAAGRGLQLLFYSVGIGQISSEVPQNLSASRPQDRQFILSSKKLLLSDSGFYLCAWGRQSNQPQHFGDGTRLSIL.

This chain joins TRBV27 and TRBJ1-1, with 7 bases lining up with TRBD1. Germline V CDR1 and CDR2: MNHEY, SMNVEV (reference sequence). The CDR3 sequence is 17 residues long. Losses at the gene ends were 3 bases for V and 2 bases for J; bases not matched to a gene: 12. CDR3 in amino acids: CASSFGRGQSGNTEAFF. Written as DNA, the CDR3 is TGTGCCAGCAGTTTCGGTAGGGGGCAATCGGGAAACACTGAAGCTTTCTTT.

V is TRBV2 and J is TRBJ2-1; 7 nucleotides align to TRBD2. The V and J ends lost 10 bases and 6 bases, in that order; junction bases with no gene match: 18. This CDR3 has 16 residues. The V gene's germline CDR1 is SNHLY and CDR2 FYNNEI. The CDR3 DNA is TGTGCCACAGCCGGGACCCAGTGGGGGGGTTCCAATGAGCAGTTCTTC. It yields the protein CATAGTQWGGSNEQFF.

The V and J genes are TRBV19 and TRBJ1-3; 7 nucleotides align to TRBD1. Germline V gene data show CDR1 as LNHDA and CDR2 as SQIVND (reference sequence). J was trimmed by 3 bases and V by 7 bases; bases with no gene match: 18. The CDR3 extends over 18 amino acids. CDR3 residues: CASTRQAPGGTVGNTIYF. The CDR3 bases are TGTGCCAGTACCCGACAGGCACCCGGCGGGACAGTTGGAAACACCATATATTTT.

The chain recombines TRBV28 with TRBJ1-2; possibly TRBD1 for D (5 bases). Germline CDR1 MDHEN, CDR2 SYDVKM. The CDR3 covers 15 residues. The V gene lost 4 bases and the J gene lost 5 bases, with 17 bases spanning the gap. The CDR3 DNA sequence: TGTGCCAGCAGTTCCCCCCCGGGGGGAGAATATGGCTACACCTTC. It translates to CASSSPPGGEYGYTF.

The rearrangement links TRBV2 to TRBJ1-4, with unresolved D. The V gene's germline CDR1 is SNHLY and CDR2 FYNNEI. The CDR3 runs 14 residues. Trimming took off 6 bases at V and 0 bases at J, with 8 bases between the two ends. CDR3 in DNA: TGTGCCAGCAGATTTCCAGCAACTAATGAAAAACTGTTTTTT. Its translation: CASRFPATNEKLFF.

The genes are TRBV25-1 and TRBJ2-5; D unresolved. This CDR3 is built from 13 residues. V was pared by 6 bases and J by 4 bases, with 12 bases between. Germline CDR1 reads MGHDK; CDR2 reads SYGVNS. CDR3 in DNA: TGTGCCAGCAGCGCAGGTGTCCTAGAGACCCAGTACTTC. Its translation is CASSAGVLETQYF.

This chain uses TRBV21-1 with TRBJ1-5. TRBV21-1 is labeled a pseudogene. This CDR3 contains 15 residues. The CDR3, as DNA: TGTGCCAGCAGCGGCTCTGGGGGGGCGGATCAGCCCCAGCATTTT. Encoded protein: CASSGSGGADQPQHF.

The chain employs TRBV18 and TRBJ2-6; TRBD2 is a possible D gene (6 bases). This CDR3 has 15 residues. CDR1 and CDR2 (germline): KGHSH, LQKENI. V was trimmed by 1 base and J by 4 bases, leaving 8 bases between them. Here the CDR3 DNA reads TGTGCCAGCTCACCACGGAGGGCGGGGGCCAACGTCCTGACTTTC. It encodes CASSPRRAGANVLTF.

This chain connects TRBV2 to TRBJ1-2; D ambiguous. The ends were cut back, 3 bases at V and 8 bases at J, with 16 bases in the middle. The CDR3 contains 14 residues. The V gene's germline CDR1 is SNHLY and CDR2 FYNNEI. The CDR3 DNA follows: TGTGCCAGCAGTGACGTCCCGGGTCCGCAGGGCTACACCTTC. Its translation is CASSDVPGPQGYTF.

V gene TRBV18 combines with J gene TRBJ2-3, with 12 positions matching TRBD2. Germline V gene data show CDR1 as KGHSH and CDR2 as LQKENI. With V trimmed by 0 bases and J by 4 bases, 8 bases remained unmatched. CDR3 length equals 18 residues. DNA of the CDR3: TGTGCCAGCTCACCACCGGGACTAGCGGGCGCTAGGGCAGATACGCAGTATTTT. Residues: CASSPPGLAGARADTQYF.

V usage is TRBV5-4 and J usage is TRBJ1-2; a possible D gene is TRBD1 (5 bases). This CDR3 comprises 14 residues. Trimming took off 0 bases at V and 7 bases at J, with 13 bases between the two ends. Germline V gene lookup returns CDR1 SGHNT and CDR2 YYREEE (reference sequence). The CDR3 bases are TGTGCCAGCAGCTTGGGTCTCCAGGGAGGTGGCTACACCTTC. Encoded protein: CASSLGLQGGGYTF.

J is TRBJ2-7 and V is TRBV27; 9 bases are shared with TRBD1. V lost 4 bases to trimming and J lost 7 bases; unmatched junction nucleotides: 17. Germline lookup yields CDR1 MNHEY and CDR2 SMNVEV (reference sequence). This CDR3 has 17 amino acids. CDR3 protein: CASSSSTGGEASLEQYF. CDR3 DNA: TGTGCCAGCAGTTCCTCGACAGGGGGAGAAGCCTCTTTGGAGCAGTACTTC.

This chain uses TRBV19 with TRBJ1-1; 8 bases align to TRBD1. CDR1 is LNHDA and CDR2 is SQIVND in the germline V gene (reference sequence). CDR3 length equals 15 residues. The junction had 16 bases not matched to a gene; V was cut back by 6 bases and J by 10 bases. CDR3 amino acids: CASSSTGSQGAAAFF. The CDR3 bases are TGTGCCAGTAGCAGCACCGGGAGTCAGGGGGCGGCAGCTTTCTTT.

Notes on this clone: At one end the junction does not follow the germline gene, possibly because of a read error. The gene calls are TRBV30 and TRBJ1-1; the D gene is possibly TRBD1 (6 bases). Germline-derived CDR1 and CDR2 are GTSNPN and SVGIG (reference sequence). The CDR3 runs 14 residues. Written as DNA, the CDR3 is TGTGCCTGGAGTACCGGGCTTCGGGACACTGAAGATTTCTTT. It translates to CAWSTGLRDTEDFF.

The chain links TRBV6-5 to TRBJ1-1; 10 nucleotides align to TRBD1. CDR1 and CDR2 from the germline V gene are MNHEY and SVGAGI. V was pared by 4 bases and J by 4 bases, with 3 bases of the junction left unmatched. The CDR3 contains 14 residues. CDR3: CASSSGTGVTEAFF. The CDR3 bases are TGTGCCAGCAGTTCCGGGACAGGGGTCACTGAAGCTTTCTTT.

The chain uses TRBV7-9 and TRBJ2-3, with D perhaps TRBD1 (5 bases). There are 15 residues in the CDR3. The germline gives CDR1 SEHNR, CDR2 FQNEAQ (reference sequence). V was shortened by 4 bases and J by 3 bases, with 14 bases between the two germline ends. The CDR3 DNA sequence: TGTGCCAGCAGCTCCGGGTCACAGGTGACAGATACGCAGTATTTT. Residues: CASSSGSQVTDTQYF.

The V call is TRBV6-1, the J call TRBJ1-1, with D perhaps matching TRBD1 (6 bases). This CDR3 has 13 residues. V lost 6 bases and J 1 base, leaving 9 bases between the germline ends. CDR1 is MNHNS and CDR2 is SASEGT in the germline V gene. The CDR3 DNA sequence: TGTGCCAGCAGGGACAGTGCGAACACTGAAGCTTTCTTT. Amino acid sequence: CASRDSANTEAFF.

This rearrangement joins TRBV14 to TRBJ1-1; 10 nucleotides line up with TRBD1. Trimming took 2 bases from V and 4 from J; bases not matched to a gene: 7. The CDR3 has 16 residues. Germline lookup yields CDR1 SGHDN and CDR2 FVKESK. DNA of the CDR3: TGTGCCAGCAGCCAAACTGGACAGGGGGGAAGCACTGAAGCTTTCTTT. Its protein is CASSQTGQGGSTEAFF.

This sequence joins TRBV18 and TRBJ2-3, with 8 bases that match TRBD2. The J segment lost 0 bases and the V segment lost 5 bases, leaving 10 bases of the junction unmatched. Germline V CDR1 and CDR2: KGHSH, LQKENI. The CDR3 is 17 residues long. CDR3 residues: CASSAIAGISSTDTQYF. The CDR3 DNA reads TGTGCCAGCTCAGCCATAGCGGGGATAAGTAGCACAGATACGCAGTATTTT. Drawing the rest from reference TRBV18 and TRBJ2-3, the complete variable domain is NAGVMQNPRHLVRRRGQEARLRCSPMKGHSHVYWYRQLPEEGLKFMVYLQKENIIDESGMPKERFSAEFPKEGPSILRIQQVVRGDSAAYFCASSAIAGISSTDTQYFGPGTRLTVL.

CDR3 bases: TGTGCCTGGAGTGTAGGCGGGCTTGGCAATCAGCCCCAGCATTTT. This gives the protein CAWSVGGLGNQPQHF. The chain recombines TRBV30 with TRBJ1-5; D is ambiguous. Germline loops: CDR1 GTSNPN, CDR2 SVGIG (reference sequence). The CDR3 totals 15 residues. V was pared by 0 bases and J by 2 bases, with 11 bases between.

V and J are TRBV5-4 and TRBJ2-1; 7 bases map to TRBD1. The CDR3 length is 14 residues. Unmatched junction bases numbered 7, after V lost 0 bases and J lost 10 bases. Germline values: CDR1 SGHNT, CDR2 YYREEE (reference sequence). The CDR3 DNA follows: TGTGCCAGCAGCTTGGAAGGACAGGCCAGGGAGCAGTTCTTC. This sequence encodes CASSLEGQAREQFF.

V and J are TRBV2 and TRBJ2-5; possibly TRBD1 for D (6 bases). This CDR3 contains 13 residues. From germline, CDR1 is SNHLY and CDR2 FYNNEI. V was trimmed by 6 bases and J by 2 bases, leaving 10 bases between them. The CDR3 nucleotides read TGTGCCAGCAGCCGCGACAGGCAAGAGACCCAGTACTTC. Its protein product is CASSRDRQETQYF.

The rearrangement joins TRBV11-2 to TRBJ2-7, with TRBD2 identical over 7 bases. J was trimmed by 2 bases and V by 5 bases; bases with no gene match: 9. CDR1 SGHAT and CDR2 FQNNGV come from the germline V gene. CDR3 length: 15 residues. CDR3 nucleotides: TGTGCCAGCAGCCCCGCTAGCGGAGCTGCCTACGAGCAGTACTTC. The encoded protein is CASSPASGAAYEQYF.

The CDR3 DNA follows: TGCGCCAGCAGACAGGGGTCCTACGAGCAGTACTTC. Amino acid sequence: CASRQGSYEQYF. The chain couples TRBV5-1 to TRBJ2-7; 7 bases align to TRBD1. This CDR3 region has 12 residues. J was trimmed by 1 base and V by 5 bases; bases with no gene match: 0. In germline, CDR1 is SGHRS, CDR2 YFSETQ.

V usage is TRBV7-2 and J usage is TRBJ1-5; 7 bases agree with TRBD1. J was trimmed by 2 bases and V by 3 bases; bases with no gene match: 7. There are 16 residues in the CDR3. Germline V gives CDR1 SGHTA, CDR2 FQGNSA. CDR3 coding DNA: TGTGCCAGCAGCTTCTCTGTTGGACAGGGCAATCAGCCCCAGCATTTT. Translation: CASSFSVGQGNQPQHF. The entire variable domain, with the rest obtained from reference TRBV7-2 and TRBJ1-5, is as follows: GAGVSQSPSNKVTEKGKDVELRCDPISGHTALYWYRQSLGQGLEFLIYFQGNSAPDKSGLPSDRFSAERTGGSVSTLTIQRTQQEDSAVYLCASSFSVGQGNQPQHFGDGTRLSIL.

This chain uses TRBV7-9 with TRBJ1-1; 7 nucleotides align to TRBD1. The V segment lost 10 bases and the J segment 1 base; nucleotides outside the gene matches: 9. Germline V gene data show CDR1 as SEHNR and CDR2 as FQNEAQ (reference sequence). This CDR3 has 14 residues. The CDR3: CAIHRDRANTEAFF. The DNA of the CDR3 is TGTGCCATCCACCGCGACAGGGCGAACACTGAAGCTTTCTTT.

The chain is built from TRBV7-9 and TRBJ1-1; perhaps TRBD1 as D (5 bases). The germline gives CDR1 SEHNR, CDR2 FQNEAQ (reference sequence). Trimming took 1 base from V and 1 from J, leaving 19 bases between them. The CDR3 is 18 amino acids. For the CDR3, the DNA is TGTGCCAGCAGCTTAGGGTGGCGGGGGGACCGAAAGAACACTGAAGCTTTCTTT. Residues: CASSLGWRGDRKNTEAFF.

The J gene is TRBJ1-3, the V gene TRBV6-5; D is perhaps TRBD1 (6 bases). The V gene's germline CDR1 is MNHEY and CDR2 SVGAGI. Trimming removed 8 bases from V and 2 bases from J, with 13 bases in between. CDR3 length equals 14 residues. In nucleotides, the CDR3 is TGTGCCAGCCGTCAGGGGAACCCTGGAAACACCATATATTTT. As protein: CASRQGNPGNTIYF.

The V call is TRBV7-9, the J call TRBJ2-5; 7 nucleotides line up with TRBD1. This CDR3 contains 14 residues. Trimming cost V 2 bases and J 2 bases; bases outside gene matches: 2. Germline-derived CDR1 and CDR2 are SEHNR and FQNEAQ (reference sequence). The CDR3 bases are TGTGCCAGCAGCTTAAGCAGGGGGCAAGAGACCCAGTACTTC. The encoded protein is CASSLSRGQETQYF.